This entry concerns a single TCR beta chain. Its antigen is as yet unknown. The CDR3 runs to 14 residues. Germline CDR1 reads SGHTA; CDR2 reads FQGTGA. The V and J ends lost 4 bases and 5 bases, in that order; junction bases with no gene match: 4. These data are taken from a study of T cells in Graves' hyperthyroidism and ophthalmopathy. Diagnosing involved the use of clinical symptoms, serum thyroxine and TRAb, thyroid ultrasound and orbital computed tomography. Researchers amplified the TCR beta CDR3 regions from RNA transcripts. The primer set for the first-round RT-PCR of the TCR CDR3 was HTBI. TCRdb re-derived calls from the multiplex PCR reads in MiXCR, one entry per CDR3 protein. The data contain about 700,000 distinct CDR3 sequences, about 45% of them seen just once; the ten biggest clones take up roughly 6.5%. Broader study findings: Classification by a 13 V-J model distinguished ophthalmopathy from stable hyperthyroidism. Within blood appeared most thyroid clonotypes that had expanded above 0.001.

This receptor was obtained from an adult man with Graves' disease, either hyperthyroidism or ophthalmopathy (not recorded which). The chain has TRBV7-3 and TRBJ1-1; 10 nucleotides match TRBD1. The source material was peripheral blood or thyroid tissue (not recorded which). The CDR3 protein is CASSWGQGMTEAFF. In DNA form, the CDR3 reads TGTGCCAGCAGCTGGGGACAGGGGATGACTGAAGCTTTCTTT.